This TCR beta chain appears in the sequencing data of a study of cytomegalovirus exposure and HLA in healthy donors. Across the whole study: A previous analysis identified approximately 120 million unique TCR beta sequences derived from around 180 million T cells. Study-wide points: When a later analysis was performed, an Asian-associated ancestry cluster reportedly had fewer N-insertions than the roughly 640-donor mean.

About this clone: The target antigen is unknown.

Primers for the PCR totalled 60 Vbeta and 13 Jbeta. Measured with immunoSEQ multiplex PCR; TCRdb has only the in-frame clones, and not every one. The sample records 180,000 or so clones, approximately 81% being singletons. The J segment lost 5 bases and the V segment lost 0 bases, leaving 8 bases of the junction unmatched. CDR1 is SGHVS and CDR2 is FNYEAQ in the germline V gene. CDR3 length: 16 amino acids. Sequencing was done on a sample of PBMCs. The chain employs TRBV7-6 and TRBJ2-7; 9 positions agree with TRBD2. The receptor was derived from a male donor in good health and CMV-seronegative. In DNA, the CDR3 is TGTGCCAGCAGCTTAGCGTCTAGCGGGAACGCCAACGAGCAGTACTTC. Translated, it gives CASSLASSGNANEQYF. The whole variable domain, filled in from reference TRBV7-6 and TRBJ2-7, reads GAGVSQSPRYKVTKRGQDVALRCDPISGHVSLYWYRQALGQGPEFLTYFNYEAQQDKSGLPNDRFSAERPEGSISTLTIQRTEQRDSAMYRCASSLASSGNANEQYFGPGTRLTVT.